These 17 T cell receptor beta chains were sequenced from one sample in a study of T cells in Graves' hyperthyroidism and ophthalmopathy. TCR beta CDR3 regions were amplified from RNA. Researchers ran a first-round RT-PCR on the TCR CDR3 using the HTBI primer set. TCRdb itself ran the multiplex PCR reads through MiXCR, one entry per CDR3 protein. Altogether fewer than 400,000 distinct CDR3 sequences are present, 15% to 17% being singletons, with the ten largest covering roughly 25%. The sample taken for sequencing was blood. The receptor set was obtained from a woman aged 18-29 years with Graves' hyperthyroidism that later progressed to Graves' ophthalmopathy.

This clonotype was seen repeatedly, ten times or more. The chain employs TRBV15 and TRBJ2-3, with TRBD2 matching 10 bases. This CDR3 contains 18 residues. Germline-derived CDR1 and CDR2 are LNHNV and YYDKDF (reference sequence). V shed 0 bases, J shed 3 bases, and the junction held 9 bases outside the gene matches. CDR3 in DNA: TGTGCCACCAGCAGAGATTACACCCTAGCGGGAGTAACAGATACGCAGTATTTT. It translates to CATSRDYTLAGVTDTQYF.

The J gene is TRBJ2-3, the V gene TRBV7-2, with 8 bases that match TRBD2. The CDR3 runs to 16 residues. Germline V gives CDR1 SGHTA, CDR2 FQGNSA. With V trimmed by 1 base and J by 0 bases, 3 bases remained unmatched. In nucleotides, the CDR3 is TGTGCCAGCAGCTTAGAGGTAGCGGGGAGCACAGATACGCAGTATTTT. Its translation: CASSLEVAGSTDTQYF. The variable domain in full, with the rest retrieved from reference TRBV7-2 and TRBJ2-3, is GAGVSQSPSNKVTEKGKDVELRCDPISGHTALYWYRQSLGQGLEFLIYFQGNSAPDKSGLPSDRFSAERTGGSVSTLTIQRTQQEDSAVYLCASSLEVAGSTDTQYFGPGTRLTVL.

This clonotype was recorded at least ten times. V usage is TRBV7-2 and J usage is TRBJ2-7, with D unclear. Between the trimmed V and J ends, which lost 4 bases and 3 bases, there was a span of 28 bases. CDR1 SGHTA and CDR2 FQGNSA come from the germline V gene. The CDR3 consists of 19 residues. CDR3 amino acids: CASSSGSGYGPGGFYEQYF. The CDR3 DNA follows: TGTGCCAGCAGCTCTGGATCCGGGTACGGCCCTGGTGGGTTCTACGAGCAGTACTTC.

The chain links TRBV5-1 to TRBJ2-3, with 8 bases aligning to TRBD1. The CDR3 is 16 amino acids. Germline CDR1 SGHRS, CDR2 YFSETQ. V was pared by 4 bases and J by 3 bases, with 10 bases of the junction left unmatched. The CDR3 loop reads CASSPTQGARTDTQYF. In DNA, the CDR3 is TGCGCCAGCAGCCCTACTCAGGGGGCGCGGACAGATACGCAGTATTTT.

This chain connects TRBV5-1 to TRBJ2-1; the D is unclear. Trimming pared 5 bases from V and 3 bases from J, leaving 12 bases between. The CDR3 spans 14 residues. CDR1 SGHRS and CDR2 YFSETQ come from the germline V gene. The CDR3 reads CASSPAINYNEQFF. The CDR3 coding sequence is TGCGCCAGCAGTCCGGCCATAAACTACAATGAGCAGTTCTTC.

This clonotype was counted ten times or more. V and J are TRBV20-1 and TRBJ2-6; 10 bases are a match to TRBD1. V was pared by 0 bases and J by 0 bases, with 5 bases of the junction left unmatched. Germline loops: CDR1 DFQATT, CDR2 SNEGSKA (reference sequence). The CDR3 is made up of 18 amino acids. The CDR3, as DNA: TGCAGTGCTAGAGATGTTAGGACAGGGGGCTCTGGGGCCAACGTCCTGACTTTC. It yields the protein CSARDVRTGGSGANVLTF.

The chain carries TRBV29-1 and TRBJ2-3; the match to TRBD2 covers 10 bases. The length of the CDR3 is 16 residues. Germline V lookup: CDR1 SQVTM, CDR2 ANQGSEA. Losses at the gene ends were 6 bases for V and 0 bases for J; bases not matched to a gene: 9. The CDR3 region has the DNA TGCAGCGTCGGTACTAGCGGGACGCCTAGCACAGATACGCAGTATTTT. It encodes CSVGTSGTPSTDTQYF.

The chain carries TRBV20-1 and TRBJ2-3; D remains unclear. The V gene lost 1 base and the J gene lost 2 bases, with 7 bases spanning the gap. Looked up from germline, CDR1 is DFQATT and CDR2 is SNEGSKA (reference sequence). This CDR3 is built from 13 residues. CDR3 sequence: CSARVGITDTQYF. The DNA for the CDR3 is TGCAGTGCTAGAGTGGGAATCACAGATACGCAGTATTTT.

This clonotype was picked up many times. The chain uses TRBV15 and TRBJ2-3, with 9 positions matching TRBD2. This CDR3 is built from 17 residues. Trimming took 4 bases from V and 0 from J; bases not matched to a gene: 8. From germline, CDR1 is LNHNV and CDR2 YYDKDF (reference sequence). The CDR3 sequence is CATSTGLASISTDTQYF. CDR3 DNA: TGTGCCACCAGCACCGGACTAGCGTCCATCAGCACAGATACGCAGTATTTT.

This clonotype was counted at least ten times. As DNA, the CDR3 is TGTGCCAGCAGCTCTAGGACGGGTTCCTACGAGCAGTACTTC. It codes for CASSSRTGSYEQYF. V usage is TRBV5-6 and J usage is TRBJ2-7, with D unresolved. The CDR3 spans 14 residues. Looked up from germline, CDR1 is SGHDT and CDR2 is YYEEEE. The V end lost 3 bases, the J end lost 1 base, and 11 bases lay between the germline ends.

The chain carries TRBV20-1 and TRBJ1-3; 7 nucleotides align to TRBD1. The CDR3 has 17 amino acids. V lost 2 bases to trimming and J lost 0 bases; unmatched junction nucleotides: 10. Germline-derived CDR1 and CDR2 are DFQATT and SNEGSKA (reference sequence). Here the CDR3 reads CSARPYYRGYSGNTIYF. The CDR3 coding sequence is TGCAGTGCTAGACCCTACTACAGGGGTTACTCTGGAAACACCATATATTTT.

Concerning this clonotype: It is unclear where the CDR3 begins or ends on the DNA, so no DNA is shown, and the CDR3 is as TCRdb lists it. J is TRBJ2-6 and V is TRBV7-9; the table's D call, TRBD2, has no DNA check behind it. Germline CDR1 and CDR2: SEHNR and FQNEAQ (reference sequence). The CDR3 comprises 19 residues, both ends counted. The CDR3 reads CASSLVGLGSIPGANVLSF.

This clonotype was recorded at least ten times. A much larger clonotype is one base distant, so this may be a read error. The chain is built from TRBV28 and TRBJ2-5, with TRBD2 matching 8 bases. This CDR3 is 15 amino acids long. Germline V lookup: CDR1 MDHEN, CDR2 SYDVKM. V lost 6 bases to trimming and J lost 4 bases; unmatched junction nucleotides: 10. The CDR3 loop reads CASRRGGSGIETQYF. For the CDR3, the DNA is TGTGCCAGCAGGCGGGGAGGTAGCGGGATAGAGACCCAGTACTTC.

This chain connects TRBV4-1 to TRBJ1-1, with D possibly being TRBD1 (6 bases). This CDR3 has 18 amino acids. Germline assignment: CDR1 MGHRA and CDR2 YSYEKL. The V end lost 3 bases, the J end lost 4 bases, and 24 bases lay between the germline ends. The CDR3 protein is CASSQAAGGVLTSTEAFF. CDR3 in DNA: TGCGCCAGCAGCCAGGCGGCGGGGGGCGTTTTAACGAGCACTGAAGCTTTCTTT.

To note about this clonotype: This may be a read error, as it is one base from a much larger clone. The chain couples TRBV29-1 to TRBJ1-2, with TRBD1 matching 7 bases. V lost 1 base and J lost 6; bases outside the gene matches: 11. The CDR3 is made up of 15 amino acids. Germline V lookup: CDR1 SQVTM, CDR2 ANQGSEA. CDR3 DNA sequence: TGCAGCGTTGAAGTAAAGACAGGGCTCACACATGGCTACACCTTC. Protein: CSVEVKTGLTHGYTF.

This clonotype was seen a few times. The CDR3 DNA reads as TGTGCCAGCAGTGTGAAGGACAGGCCCATCAACGAGCAGTACTTC. It translates to CASSVKDRPINEQYF. This chain joins TRBV25-1 and TRBJ2-7; 7 bases are shared with TRBD1. V lost 4 bases to trimming and J lost 5 bases; unmatched junction nucleotides: 11. There are 15 residues in the CDR3. CDR1 is MGHDK and CDR2 is SYGVNS in the germline V gene.

This clonotype was counted at least ten times. J is TRBJ1-2 and V is TRBV5-1, with D possibly TRBD1 on 5 matching bases. Germline V gene sequence: CDR1 SGHRS, CDR2 YFSETQ. V dropped 4 bases and J dropped 1 base, with 23 bases sitting between them. CDR3 size: 18 residues. For the CDR3, the DNA is TGCGCCAGCAGCCCGGGGCGGGTTCAGGAAGGCCTTAACTATGGCTACACCTTC. This translates into CASSPGRVQEGLNYGYTF.